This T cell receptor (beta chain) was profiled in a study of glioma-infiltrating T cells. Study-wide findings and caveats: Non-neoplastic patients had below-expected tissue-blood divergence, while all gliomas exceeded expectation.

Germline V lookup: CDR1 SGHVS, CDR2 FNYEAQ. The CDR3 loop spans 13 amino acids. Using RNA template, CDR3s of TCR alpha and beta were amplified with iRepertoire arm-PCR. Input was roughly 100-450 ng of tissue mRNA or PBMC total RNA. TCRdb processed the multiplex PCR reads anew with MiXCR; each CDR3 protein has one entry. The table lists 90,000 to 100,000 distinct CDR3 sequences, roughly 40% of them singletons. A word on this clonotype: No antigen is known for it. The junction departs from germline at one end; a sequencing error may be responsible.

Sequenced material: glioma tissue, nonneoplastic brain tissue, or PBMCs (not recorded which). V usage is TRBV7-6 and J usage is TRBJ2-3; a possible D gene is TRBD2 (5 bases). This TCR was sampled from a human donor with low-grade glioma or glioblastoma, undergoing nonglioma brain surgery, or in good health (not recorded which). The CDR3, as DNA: TGTGCCAGCAGCTTTACTAGAACAGATACGAAGTATTTT. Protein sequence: CASSFTRTDTKYF. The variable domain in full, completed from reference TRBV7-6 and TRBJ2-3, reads GAGVSQSPRYKVTKRGQDVALRCDPISGHVSLYWYRQALGQGPEFLTYFNYEAQQDKSGLPNDRFSAERPEGSISTLTIQRTEQRDSAMYRCASSFTRTDTKYFGPGTRLTVL.